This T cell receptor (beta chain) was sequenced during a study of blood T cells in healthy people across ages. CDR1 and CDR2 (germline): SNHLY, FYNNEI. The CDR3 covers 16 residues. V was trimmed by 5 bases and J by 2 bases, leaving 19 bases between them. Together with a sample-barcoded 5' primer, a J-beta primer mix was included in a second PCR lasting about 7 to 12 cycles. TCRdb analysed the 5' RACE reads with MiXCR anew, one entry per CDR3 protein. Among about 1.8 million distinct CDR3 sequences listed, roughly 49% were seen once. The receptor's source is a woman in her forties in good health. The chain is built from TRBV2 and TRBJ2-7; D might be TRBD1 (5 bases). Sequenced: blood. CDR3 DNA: TGTGCCAGCAGTAAAAAACAGGCCCCGATCACCTACGAGCAGTACTTC. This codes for CASSKKQAPITYEQYF.